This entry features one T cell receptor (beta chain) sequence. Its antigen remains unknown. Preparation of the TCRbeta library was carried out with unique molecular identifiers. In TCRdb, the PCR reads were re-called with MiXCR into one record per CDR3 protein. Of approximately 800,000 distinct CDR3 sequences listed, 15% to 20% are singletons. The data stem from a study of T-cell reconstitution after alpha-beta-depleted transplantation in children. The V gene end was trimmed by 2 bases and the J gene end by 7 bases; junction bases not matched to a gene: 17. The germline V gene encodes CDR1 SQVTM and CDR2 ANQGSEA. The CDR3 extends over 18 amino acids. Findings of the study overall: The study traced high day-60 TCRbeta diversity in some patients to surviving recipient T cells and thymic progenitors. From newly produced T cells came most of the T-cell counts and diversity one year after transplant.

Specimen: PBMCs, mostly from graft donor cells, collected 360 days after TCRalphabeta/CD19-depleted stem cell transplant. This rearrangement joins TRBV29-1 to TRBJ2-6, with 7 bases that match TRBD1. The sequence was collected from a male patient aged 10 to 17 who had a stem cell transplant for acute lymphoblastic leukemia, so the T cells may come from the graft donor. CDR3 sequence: CSVERADRRSLIANVLTF. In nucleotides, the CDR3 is TGCAGCGTTGAAAGGGCGGACAGGAGGTCTCTGATTGCCAACGTCCTGACTTTC.